The rows below give T cell receptor beta chains drawn from one sample of a study of cytomegalovirus exposure and HLA in healthy donors. Data came from immunoSEQ multiplex PCR; TCRdb stores just in-frame clones and leaves some out. The sample includes 100,000 to 150,000 clones, over 80% seen only once; the top ten take about 19%. Material: PBMCs. Receptor source: a man aged 18 to 30 in good health and CMV-seropositive. CDR3s include the opening cysteine and the closing phenylalanine or tryptophan. Fields, in order: D gene, V gene, clone size, J gene, CDR3 length, CDR3 protein, CDR3 DNA. D genes are given only for firm matches. Only some rows state a clone size, as once, few, many or a class for expanded clones.

>.|TRBV19|.|TRBJ1-1|15
CASTFRLFPGDEAFF
TGTGCCAGTACCTTTAGACTTTTTCCGGGAGATGAAGCTTTCTTT
>TRBD1|TRBV27|once|TRBJ1-5|14
CASSLATGNQPQHF
TGTGCCAGCAGTTTGGCGACAGGGAATCAGCCCCAGCATTTT
>TRBD2|TRBV11-3|few|TRBJ2-5|16
CASSSPGLEIGETQYF
TGTGCCAGCAGCTCTCCGGGACTAGAAATCGGCGAGACCCAGTACTTC
>TRBD2|TRBV19|.|TRBJ2-5|16
CATTPGGGGEWETQYF
TGTGCGACTACCCCGGGGGGAGGAGGGGAATGGGAGACCCAGTACTTC
>.|TRBV27|.|TRBJ2-7|16
CASSGPGTAGPYEQYF
TGTGCCAGCAGTGGGCCGGGAACAGCGGGCCCCTACGAGCAGTACTTC
>.|TRBV27|.|TRBJ1-5|14
CASSSTGSNQPQHF
TGTGCCAGCAGTTCTACAGGCAGCAATCAGCCCCAGCATTTT
>.|TRBV28|.|TRBJ1-4|12
CASSKLGEKLFF
TGTGCCAGCAGCAAACTTGGTGAAAAACTGTTTTTT
>TRBD2|TRBV10-2|.|TRBJ2-5|13
CASTPGGQETQYF
TGCGCCAGCACACCGGGGGGACAAGAGACCCAGTACTTC
>TRBD1|TRBV4-1|.|TRBJ1-1|14
CASSFTGGDTEAFF
TGCGCCAGCAGCTTTACAGGGGGGGACACTGAAGCTTTCTTT
>TRBD1|TRBV7-9|.|TRBJ2-1|13
CASSSRGRNEQFF
TGTGCCAGCAGCTCGAGGGGGCGTAATGAGCAGTTCTTC
>.|TRBV7-6|.|TRBJ1-2|15
CASSLEPTGIYGYTF
TGTGCCAGCAGCTTAGAGCCGACAGGAATCTATGGCTACACCTTC
>.|TRBV6-5|.|TRBJ2-2|13
CASSYPSTGELFF
TGTGCCAGCAGTTACCCCTCGACCGGGGAGCTGTTTTTT
>TRBD1|TRBV19|.|TRBJ2-5|15
CASSIVTGMGETQYF
TGTGCCAGTAGTATAGTGACAGGGATGGGAGAGACCCAGTACTTC